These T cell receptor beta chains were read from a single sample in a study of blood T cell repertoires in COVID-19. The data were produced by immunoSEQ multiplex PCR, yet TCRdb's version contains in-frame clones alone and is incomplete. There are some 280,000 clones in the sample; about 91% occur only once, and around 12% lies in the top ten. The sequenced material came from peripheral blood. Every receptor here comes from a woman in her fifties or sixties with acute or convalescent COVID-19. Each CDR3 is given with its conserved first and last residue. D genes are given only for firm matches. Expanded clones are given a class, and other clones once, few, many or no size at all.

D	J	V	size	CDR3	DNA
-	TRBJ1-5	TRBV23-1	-	CASRTGERGNQPQHF	TGCGCCAGCAGAACGGGGGAGCGAGGCAATCAGCCCCAGCATTTT
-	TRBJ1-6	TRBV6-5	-	CASSSGQVGSPLHF	TGTGCCAGCAGCTCCGGACAAGTAGGTTCACCCCTCCACTTT
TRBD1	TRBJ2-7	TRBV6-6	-	CASSPSTGVVSYEQYF	TGTGCCAGCAGCCCATCAACAGGGGTGGTCTCCTACGAGCAGTACTTC
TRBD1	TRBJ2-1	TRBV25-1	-	CASSENRGLGNEQFF	TGTGCCAGCAGTGAGAACAGGGGGCTCGGCAATGAGCAGTTCTTC
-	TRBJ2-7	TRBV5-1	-	CASSLALETYEQYF	TGCGCCAGCAGCTTGGCCCTGGAGACCTACGAGCAGTACTTC
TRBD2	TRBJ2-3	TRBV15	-	CATSRDGTSGRSLTDTQYF	TGTGCCACCAGCAGAGACGGGACTAGCGGGAGGTCGTTGACAGATACGCAGTATTTT
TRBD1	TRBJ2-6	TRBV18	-	CASSPLGTGRSGANVLTF	TGTGCCAGCTCACCGCTGGGGACAGGGCGCTCTGGGGCCAACGTCCTGACTTTC
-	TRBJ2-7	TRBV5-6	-	CASSYTGTYEQYF	TGTGCCAGCAGCTACACGGGGACCTACGAGCAGTACTTC
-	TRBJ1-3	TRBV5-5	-	CASSPGGFLGNTIYF	TGTGCCAGCAGTCCTGGGGGGTTTTTGGGAAACACCATATATTTT
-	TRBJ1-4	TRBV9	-	CASALSATNEKLFF	TGTGCCAGCGCCCTTAGTGCAACTAATGAAAAACTGTTTTTT
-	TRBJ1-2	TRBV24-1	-	CATSDSTPDSHGYTF	TGTGCCACCAGTGATTCCACTCCGGACAGTCATGGCTACACCTTC
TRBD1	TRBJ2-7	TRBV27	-	CASSPTGQGSYEQYF	TGTGCCAGTTCCCCCACTGGACAGGGTTCCTACGAGCAGTACTTC
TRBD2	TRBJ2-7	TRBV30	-	CAWSDGGSLYEQYF	TGTGCCTGGAGTGATGGCGGGAGTTTATACGAGCAGTACTTC
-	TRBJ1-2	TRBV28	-	CASSFSQTVAGYTF	TGTGCCAGCAGTTTTAGTCAGACGGTAGCTGGCTACACCTTC
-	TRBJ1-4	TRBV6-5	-	CASSYGQATNEKLFF	TGTGCCAGCAGTTACGGTCAGGCAACTAATGAAAAACTGTTTTTT
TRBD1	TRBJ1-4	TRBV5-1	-	CASSLAGTGNEKLFF	TGCGCCAGCAGCTTGGCCGGGACAGGGAATGAAAAACTGTTTTTT
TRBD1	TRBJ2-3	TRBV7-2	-	CASSLDRADTQYF	TGTGCCAGCAGCCTGGACAGGGCAGATACGCAGTATTTT
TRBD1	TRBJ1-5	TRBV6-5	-	CASTSTGTYNQPQHF	TGTGCCAGCACTTCGACAGGGACTTACAATCAGCCCCAGCATTTT
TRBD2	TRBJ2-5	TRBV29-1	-	CSVGNSGGARSETQYF	TGCAGCGTCGGCAATAGCGGGGGGGCCCGGTCGGAGACCCAGTACTTC
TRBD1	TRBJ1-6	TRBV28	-	CASSSGQGGYSPLHF	TGTGCCAGCAGTTCCGGACAGGGCGGCTATTCACCCCTCCACTTT
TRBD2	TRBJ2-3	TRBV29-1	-	CSVRGGTSGSTDTQYF	TGCAGCGTTAGGGGGGGGACTAGCGGGAGTACAGATACGCAGTATTTT
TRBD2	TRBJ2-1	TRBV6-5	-	CASRKTSGGANEQFF	TGTGCCAGCAGAAAAACTAGCGGGGGGGCCAATGAGCAGTTCTTC
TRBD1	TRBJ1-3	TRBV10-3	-	CAAGQGRNTIYF	TGTGCCGCAGGACAGGGTCGAAACACCATATATTTT
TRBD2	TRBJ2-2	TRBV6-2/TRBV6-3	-	CASSQGLAGGPRTGELFF	TGTGCCAGCAGTCAGGGACTAGCGGGGGGGCCCCGAACCGGGGAGCTGTTTTTT
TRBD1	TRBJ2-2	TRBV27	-	CASKGETGGTGELFF	TGTGCCAGCAAGGGGGAGACAGGGGGCACCGGGGAGCTGTTTTTT
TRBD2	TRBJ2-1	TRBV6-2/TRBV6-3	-	CASSPTSGLYNEQFF	TGTGCCAGCAGCCCCACTAGCGGACTATACAATGAGCAGTTCTTC
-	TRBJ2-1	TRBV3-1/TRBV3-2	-	CASSRLPSHEQFF	TGTGCCAGCAGCCGACTCCCATCCCATGAGCAGTTCTTC
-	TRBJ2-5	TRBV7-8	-	CASSLGTSLQETQYF	TGTGCCAGCAGCTTAGGTACTAGTCTCCAAGAGACCCAGTACTTC
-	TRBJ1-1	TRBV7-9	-	CASSLVRENTEAFF	TGTGCCAGCAGCTTAGTACGGGAGAACACTGAAGCTTTCTTT
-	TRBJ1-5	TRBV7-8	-	CASSLRGNQPQHF	TGTGCCAGCAGCTTAAGGGGAAATCAGCCCCAGCATTTT
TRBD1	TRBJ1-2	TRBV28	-	CASSPSRTGLSGYTF	TGTGCCAGCAGTCCCTCCCGGACAGGGCTCTCTGGCTACACCTTC
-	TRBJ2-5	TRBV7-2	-	CASSSIPGNQETQYF	TGTGCCAGCAGCTCCATCCCAGGCAACCAAGAGACCCAGTACTTC
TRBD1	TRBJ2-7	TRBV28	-	CASSSPPGGPYEQYF	TGTGCCAGCAGTTCGCCTCCAGGGGGCCCCTACGAGCAGTACTTC
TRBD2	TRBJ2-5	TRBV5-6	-	CASSPWLAGSRAQYF	TGTGCCAGCAGCCCCTGGCTAGCGGGGTCCCGAGCCCAGTACTTC
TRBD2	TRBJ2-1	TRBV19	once	CASSTQTSGSFDEQFF	TGTGCCAGTAGTACGCAGACTAGCGGGAGTTTCGATGAGCAGTTCTTC
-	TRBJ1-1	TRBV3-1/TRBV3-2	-	CASSQAFMNTEAFF	TGTGCCAGCAGCCAAGCCTTTATGAACACTGAAGCTTTCTTT
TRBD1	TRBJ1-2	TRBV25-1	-	CASNQQGLAYGYTF	TGTGCCAGCAACCAACAGGGGTTGGCCTATGGCTACACCTTC
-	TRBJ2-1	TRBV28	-	CASSPYRERNEQFF	TGTGCCAGCAGTCCGTACAGGGAACGGAATGAGCAGTTCTTC
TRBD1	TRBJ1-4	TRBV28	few	CASSNNEARTGRREKLFF	TGTGCCAGCAGTAATAATGAAGCCAGGACAGGGAGGCGCGAAAAACTGTTTTTT
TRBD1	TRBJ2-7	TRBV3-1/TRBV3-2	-	CASSLGQGVYEQYF	TGTGCCAGCAGCCTGGGACAGGGCGTCTACGAGCAGTACTTC
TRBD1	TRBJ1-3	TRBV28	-	CASHKSRTGTGNTIYF	TGTGCCAGCCATAAGTCCCGGACAGGGACTGGAAACACCATATATTTT